This T cell receptor beta chain derives from a study of molecular identifiers for immune sequencing clone quantification. TCRdb re-called the PCR reads through MiXCR, storing one row per CDR3 protein. Of about 640,000 distinct CDR3 sequences listed, around 20% are singletons. Only a few counts were recorded for this clonotype. Between roughly 18,000 and 1,100,000 sorted cells, with 10%, 30% or 50% RNA, yielded naive CD8 libraries. Naive CD8 T cells, phenotype CD8+CD4-CCR7+CD45RA+, were sorted. Germline V gives CDR1 SGHNT, CDR2 YENEEA. V lost 5 bases to trimming and J lost 7 bases, with 8 bases between them. CDR3 size: 12 residues.

The chain joins TRBV11-3 to TRBJ2-2; D perhaps matches TRBD2 (6 bases). Sequencing was done on a sample of naive CD8+ T cells from blood, with Jurkat cell RNA spiked in. Subset described: FACS-sorted CD8+CD4-CCR7+CD45RA+ naive T cells. The receptor was isolated from a human donor in good health. Some libraries in this study had Jurkat cell RNA spiked in. The CDR3 spells CASSPGDGELFF. DNA for the CDR3: TGTGCCAGCAGCCCGGGGGACGGGGAGCTGTTTTTT.